This T cell receptor (beta chain) was obtained from a study of T-cell reconstitution after alpha-beta-depleted transplantation in children. General study results and limits: Surviving recipient T cells and thymic progenitors produced the high day-60 TCRbeta diversity seen in some patients. The authors attributed T-cell counts and diversity one year after transplant mostly to newly produced T cells. Alpha-beta T cells about two months after transplant reportedly derived from several hundred expanded graft clones.

The library targeted TCRbeta and was prepared with unique molecular identifiers. TCRdb redid the calling of the PCR reads with MiXCR, one entry per CDR3 protein. Of about 980,000 distinct CDR3 sequences listed, about 26% are singletons. About this clonotype itself: Its matching antigen is unknown.

The TCR comes from a boy under two years old who had a stem cell transplant for SCID, so the T cells may come from the graft donor. The sample here was PBMCs, mostly from graft donor cells, taken 360 days after TCRalphabeta/CD19-depleted stem cell transplant.

The CDR3 reads CASSESRARYTDTQYF. In DNA, the CDR3 is TGTGCCAGCAGTGAATCCCGGGCCCGGTATACGGATACGCAGTATTTT. The J gene is TRBJ2-3, the V gene TRBV6-1; D unclear. V was shortened by 2 bases and J by 6 bases, with 18 bases between the two germline ends. This CDR3 comprises 16 residues. Germline values: CDR1 MNHNS, CDR2 SASEGT.